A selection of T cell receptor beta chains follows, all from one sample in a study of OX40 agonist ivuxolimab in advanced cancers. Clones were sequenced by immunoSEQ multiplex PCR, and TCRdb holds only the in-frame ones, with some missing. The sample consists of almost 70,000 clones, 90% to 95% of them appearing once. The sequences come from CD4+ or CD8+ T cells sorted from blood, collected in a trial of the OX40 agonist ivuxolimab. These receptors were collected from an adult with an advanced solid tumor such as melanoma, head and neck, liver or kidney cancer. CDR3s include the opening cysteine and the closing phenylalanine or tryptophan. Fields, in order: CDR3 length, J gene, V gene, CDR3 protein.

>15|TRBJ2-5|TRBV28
CASSLPTTPPETQYF
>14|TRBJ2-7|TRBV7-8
CASSLAGGPHEQYF
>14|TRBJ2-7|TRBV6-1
CASSEGGTEYEQYF
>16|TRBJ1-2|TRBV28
CASSVIRTGGNYGYTF
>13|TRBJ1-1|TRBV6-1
CASSAQPNTEAFF
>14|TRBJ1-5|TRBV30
CAWSASSSNQPQHF
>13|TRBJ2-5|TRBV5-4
CASSLGGAETQYF
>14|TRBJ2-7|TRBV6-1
CASSDSGRWYEQYF
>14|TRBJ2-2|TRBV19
CASRRDTNTGELFF
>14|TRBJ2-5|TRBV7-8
CASRGGLAGETQYF
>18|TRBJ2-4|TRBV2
CASSEEGGPLTGKNIQYF
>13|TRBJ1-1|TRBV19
CASSTSGALEAFF
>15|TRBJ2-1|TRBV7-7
CASSPVLFRGNEQFF
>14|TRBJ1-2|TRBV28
CASRKQGAFYGYTF
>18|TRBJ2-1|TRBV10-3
CAISEVLAGGPVGGEQFF
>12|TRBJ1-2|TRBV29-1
CSVDDRTEGYTF
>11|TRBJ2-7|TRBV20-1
CSARQGYEQYF
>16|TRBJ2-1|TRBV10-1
CASSESSGRLYNEQFF
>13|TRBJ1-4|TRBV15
CATAAHYNEKLFF
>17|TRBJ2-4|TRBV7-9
CASNPGGQTLAKNIQYF
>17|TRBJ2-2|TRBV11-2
CASTPRGTELNTGELFF
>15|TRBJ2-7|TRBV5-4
CASNPLMGGEGEQYF
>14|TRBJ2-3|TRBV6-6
CASSYTRTADTQYF
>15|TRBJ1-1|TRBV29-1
CSVAPRGDRNTEAFF
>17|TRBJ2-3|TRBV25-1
CASSEYRQLGNTDTQYF
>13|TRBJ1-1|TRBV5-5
CASSLQGVPEAFF
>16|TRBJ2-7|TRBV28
CASSSQRKGAYYEQYF
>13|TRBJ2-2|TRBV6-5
CASRVAGTGELFF
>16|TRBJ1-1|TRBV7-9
CASSTTDRGRGTEAFF
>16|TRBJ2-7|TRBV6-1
CASSDDRDRTSYEQYF
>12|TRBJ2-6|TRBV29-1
CSVRSGANVLTF
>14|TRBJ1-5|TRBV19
CASSMQNSNQPQHF
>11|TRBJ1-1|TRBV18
CASSATGEAFF
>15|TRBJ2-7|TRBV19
CASSRNESPSYEQYF
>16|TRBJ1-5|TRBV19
CASSKLGTSRNQPQHF
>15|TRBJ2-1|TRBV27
CASSLRQSTYNEQFF
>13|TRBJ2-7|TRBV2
CASGRGSSYEQYF
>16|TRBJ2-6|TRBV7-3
CASSLGFGPGANVLTF
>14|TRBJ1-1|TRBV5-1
CASSGRTENTEAFF
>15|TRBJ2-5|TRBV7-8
CASSFGGRAGETQYF
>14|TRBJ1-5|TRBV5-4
CASSFMGSNQPQHF
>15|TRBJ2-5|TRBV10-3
CAISELGGGRETQYF
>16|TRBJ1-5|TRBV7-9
CASSHFSGGDNQPQHF
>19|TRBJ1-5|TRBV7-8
CASSLGPGQETYSNQPQHF
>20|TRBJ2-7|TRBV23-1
CARSPRDPRRLAVEGYEQYF
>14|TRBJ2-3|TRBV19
CASSIRGNTDTQYF
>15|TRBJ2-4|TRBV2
CASSEAEGAKNIQYF
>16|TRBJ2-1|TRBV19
CASSSYDRDSYNEQFF
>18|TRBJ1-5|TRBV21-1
CASSKESSKGLSNQPQHF